A selection of T cell receptor beta chains follows, all from one sample in a study of blood T cell repertoires in COVID-19. Produced via immunoSEQ multiplex PCR; TCRdb's table is partial and in-frame only. In the table there are roughly 250,000 clones, over 75% of which are singletons. Sequenced sample: PBMCs or T cells enriched from blood (not recorded which). The receptors here all came from a woman aged 40-49 years who had been exposed to COVID-19. Both conserved end residues are part of each CDR3. The order of the fields is J gene, clone size, V gene, D gene, CDR3 DNA, CDR3 protein. D genes are given only for firm matches. Some rows have no size entry. The others give once, few or many, or a class for an expanded clone.

>TRBJ2-1|.|TRBV24-1|TRBD2
TGTGCCACCAGTGATCCGGGGGCTAGCGGGAACAATGAGCAGTTCTTC
CATSDPGASGNNEQFF
>TRBJ2-7|.|TRBV18|.
TGTGCCAGCTCACCACGAGACGGAGCATTCTACGAGCAGTACTTC
CASSPRDGAFYEQYF
>TRBJ2-5|.|TRBV5-5|TRBD1
TGTGCCAGCAGCTTGGCCGCCGCAGGGGGAGAGACCCAGTACTTC
CASSLAAAGGETQYF
>TRBJ2-1|once|TRBV27|TRBD2
TGTGCCAGCAGTACGGCCTTAGCGGGAGGGAGGGATGAGCAGTTCTTC
CASSTALAGGRDEQFF
>TRBJ1-4|.|TRBV7-9|.
TGTGCCAGCAGCTCTATCCCAGGGGAAAAACTGTTTTTT
CASSSIPGEKLFF
>TRBJ1-5|.|TRBV19|.
TGTGCCAGTAGTACCGCCGGGGTTCAGCCCCAGCATTTT
CASSTAGVQPQHF
>TRBJ1-4|.|TRBV10-3|.
TGTGCCATCAGTCGGGACTTTAATGAAAAACTGTTTTTT
CAISRDFNEKLFF
>TRBJ2-5|.|TRBV3-1/TRBV3-2|.
TGTGCCAGCAGCCCGACAATTAGGGAGACCCAGTACTTC
CASSPTIRETQYF
>TRBJ2-1|.|TRBV6-7|TRBD2
TGTGCCAGCAGACCTAGCGGGAGGGACAACAATGAGCAGTTCTTC
CASRPSGRDNNEQFF
>TRBJ2-7|.|TRBV10-3|.
TGTGCCATCAGTGGCGGCGAAGGGGACGAGCAGTACTTC
CAISGGEGDEQYF